Below are 27 T cell receptor beta chains sequenced from a single sample in a study of molecular identifiers for immune sequencing clone quantification (dated by TCRdb to between 2018 and 2020). The library came from PCR. The instrument given in TCRdb is NextSeq 500. The raw public data were reprocessed by TCRdb itself: fastp quality trimming at Q25, MiXCR clonotype calling, in-frame beta chains only. Identical CDR3 protein sequences are pooled into one entry, listed with their most common genes and DNA. In all, the sample holds roughly 320,000 distinct CDR3 sequences, and roughly 24% of those were seen once. The top ten hold 0.74% of the sample. Material for sequencing was naive CD8+ T cells from blood, with Jurkat cell RNA spiked in. This specimen's cell subset or site label, per the study, means: FACS-sorted CD8+CD4-CCR7+CD45RA+ naive T cells. These receptors were taken from a human donor in good health. Some libraries in this study had Jurkat cell RNA spiked in.

CDR3 in amino acids: CASGQGLETQYF. CDR3 coding DNA: TGTGCCAGCGGACAGGGGCTAGAGACCCAGTACTTC. The chain joins TRBV7-8 to TRBJ2-5, with TRBD1 identical over 9 bases. Germline V CDR1 and CDR2: SGHVS, FQNEAQ. This CDR3 is 12 amino acids long. Germline trimming cut 8 bases from V and 4 bases from J; bases unmatched to any gene: 2.

This sequence joins TRBV11-2 and TRBJ2-7; D might be TRBD1 (6 bases). Deletions cut 5 bases from V and 6 bases from J, with 23 bases between. The CDR3 contains 16 residues. Germline V CDR1 and CDR2: SGHAT, FQNNGV. CDR3 coding DNA: TGTGCCAGCAGCCCGCAGATGGGACACGCGTCTCTCGAGCAGTACTTC. It translates to CASSPQMGHASLEQYF.

This clonotype occurred a few times. V usage is TRBV6-5 and J usage is TRBJ2-1, with D possibly matching TRBD1 (6 bases). CDR1 is MNHEY and CDR2 is SVGAGI in the germline V gene. Trimming took 4 bases from V and 4 from J, leaving 11 bases between them. There are 14 residues in the CDR3. The CDR3 DNA sequence: TGTGCCAGCAGTTCCGGGACATATTACAATGAGCAGTTCTTC. Encoded protein: CASSSGTYYNEQFF.

This clonotype was seen at least ten times. V and J are TRBV7-9 and TRBJ2-3; TRBD1 aligns across 7 bases. The CDR3 spans 16 residues. J was trimmed by 0 bases and V by 5 bases; bases with no gene match: 8. Germline loops: CDR1 SEHNR, CDR2 FQNEAQ (reference sequence). The CDR3 protein is CASSPRQGTSTDTQYF. The CDR3 coding sequence is TGTGCCAGCAGCCCGAGACAGGGCACGAGCACAGATACGCAGTATTTT.

This clonotype was found many times. The chain joins TRBV28 to TRBJ2-3; possible D gene TRBD2, 5 bases. The CDR3 extends over 16 amino acids. Germline-derived CDR1 and CDR2 are MDHEN and SYDVKM. V lost 2 bases and J lost 0, with 12 bases in between. The CDR3 DNA reads TGTGCCAGCAGTTTACTGGCGGGCACTAGCACAGATACGCAGTATTTT. Translated: CASSLLAGTSTDTQYF.

Regarding this clonotype: This sequence may be a read error, since a much larger clone differs from it by one base. The chain has TRBV7-2 and TRBJ1-2; 7 bases align to TRBD1. J gave up 14 bases and V 5 bases, and 8 bases lay outside the gene matches. The CDR3 extends over 11 amino acids. Germline V gene data show CDR1 as SGHTA and CDR2 as FQGNSA. The CDR3 protein is CASSHGTEPTF. The CDR3 DNA is TGTGCCAGCAGCCATGGGACAGAGCCGACCTTC.

This clonotype was detected ten times or more. This sequence joins TRBV7-2 and TRBJ1-2; D remains ambiguous. The CDR3 consists of 17 residues. Trimming left V 1 base short and J 4 bases short, with 19 bases between. Germline-derived CDR1 and CDR2 are SGHTA and FQGNSA. CDR3 protein: CASSLGQEEVFSYGYTF. Here the CDR3 DNA reads TGTGCCAGCAGCTTAGGTCAGGAGGAGGTTTTTAGCTATGGCTACACCTTC.

This clonotype showed up many times. The genes are TRBV5-4 and TRBJ2-6; D is uncertain. V was pared by 1 base and J by 0 bases, with 8 bases between. This CDR3 is 16 amino acids long. Germline V CDR1 and CDR2: SGHNT, YYREEE (reference sequence). In DNA form, the CDR3 reads TGTGCCAGCAGCTTGAATGGTTTCTCTGGGGCCAACGTCCTGACTTTC. Its translation: CASSLNGFSGANVLTF.

This clonotype was seen at least ten times. The CDR3 protein is CASGVAGTEAFF. The CDR3 bases are TGTGCCAGCGGCGTCGCGGGAACTGAAGCTTTCTTT. The chain is built from TRBV5-4 and TRBJ1-1; D is unclear. The germline V and J ends were trimmed by 7 bases and 5 bases, with 12 bases remaining between them. The CDR3 is made up of 12 amino acids. Germline assignment: CDR1 SGHNT and CDR2 YYREEE (reference sequence).

This clonotype was found many times. Given a much more abundant clone one base away, this may be a read error. The chain has TRBV9 and TRBJ2-3, with D possibly matching TRBD2 (5 bases). Germline CDR1 is SGDLS and CDR2 is YYNGEE. V lost 0 bases, J lost 6 bases, and 5 bases lay in between. This CDR3 spans 12 amino acids. CDR3 region: CASSVAGDTQYF. CDR3 nucleotide sequence: TGTGCCAGCAGCGTAGCGGGGGATACGCAGTATTTT.

This clonotype came up many times. The chain combines TRBV7-9 with TRBJ2-7; D is possibly TRBD2 (6 bases). Germline lookup yields CDR1 SEHNR and CDR2 FQNEAQ (reference sequence). The CDR3 runs 12 residues. Trimming pared 5 bases from V and 4 bases from J, leaving 9 bases between. The CDR3 loop reads CASSPDYYEQYF. The CDR3 DNA is TGTGCCAGCAGCCCGGACTATTACGAGCAGTACTTC.

This clonotype appeared a few times. The chain uses TRBV20-1 and TRBJ2-7; TRBD2 aligns across 7 bases. CDR1 and CDR2 from the germline V gene are DFQATT and SNEGSKA (reference sequence). There are 14 residues in the CDR3. The V segment lost 2 bases and the J segment 4 bases; nucleotides outside the gene matches: 8. CDR3 protein: CSARTLWGGYEQYF. CDR3 in DNA: TGCAGTGCTAGAACGCTATGGGGGGGATACGAGCAGTACTTC.

This clonotype came up many times. J is TRBJ1-5 and V is TRBV23-1; no reliable D call. TRBV23-1 is classed as an ORF, of uncertain function. The CDR3 is 11 residues long. V lost 4 bases and J 8 bases, leaving 6 bases between the germline ends. CDR3 protein: CASSRREPQHF. As DNA, the CDR3 is TGCGCCAGCAGTCGTAGGGAGCCCCAGCATTTT.

The chain combines TRBV21-1 with TRBJ2-7; the table gives TRBD2 as D, unverified against the DNA. TRBV21-1 is a listed pseudogene. This CDR3 has 15 amino acids. CDR3 coding DNA: TGTGCCAGCAGCAAGAGGAGGGACAGCTCCTACGAGCAGTACTTC. It translates to CASSKRRDSSYEQYF.

Remarks on this clonotype: Since a much larger clone is just one base distant, this may be a read error. The chain carries TRBV29-1 and TRBJ1-1; 9 bases fit TRBD1. The CDR3 runs to 15 residues. Germline V CDR1 and CDR2: SQVTM, ANQGSEA. The CDR3 sequence: CSVVEGQGIGTEASF. In DNA form, the CDR3 reads TGCAGCGTCGTCGAGGGACAGGGAATTGGGACTGAAGCTTCCTTT.

The chain is built from TRBV6-1 and TRBJ2-1; D gene ambiguous. With 5 bases removed from V and 3 bases from J, the gap between germline ends came to 17 bases. CDR3 length: 16 amino acids. Germline V gene data show CDR1 as MNHNS and CDR2 as SASEGT. CDR3 amino acids: CASSPQGVGYYNEQFF. The CDR3 coding sequence is TGTGCCAGCAGTCCACAAGGAGTGGGCTACTACAATGAGCAGTTCTTC.

There are many counts of this clonotype. The V and J genes are TRBV5-1 and TRBJ2-5; a weak D match, TRBD2 (5 bases). Trimming took off 4 bases at V and 1 base at J, with 14 bases between the two ends. Germline lookup yields CDR1 SGHRS and CDR2 YFSETQ. The CDR3 is 15 residues long. Here the CDR3 reads CASSPWAGLQETQYF. Written as DNA, the CDR3 is TGCGCCAGCAGCCCATGGGCGGGCCTCCAAGAGACCCAGTACTTC.

In its sample, this clonotype was seen many times. The chain carries TRBV7-9 and TRBJ1-1, with D uncertain. Trimming took off 2 bases at V and 1 base at J, with 5 bases between the two ends. CDR3 length: 13 residues. Germline V lookup: CDR1 SEHNR, CDR2 FQNEAQ (reference sequence). This chain's CDR3 is CASSLTTNTEAFF. As DNA, the CDR3 is TGTGCCAGCAGCTTAACGACGAACACTGAAGCTTTCTTT.

Worth noting for this clonotype: With a much larger clone just one base away, this may be a read error. The conserved phenylalanine or tryptophan is not found at the CDR3 terminus, so this likely reflects a read error. The chain couples TRBV4-1 to TRBJ1-1; unclear D gene. The CDR3 extends over 14 amino acids. V was trimmed by 1 base and J by 3 bases, leaving 9 bases between them. Germline CDR1 MGHRA, CDR2 YSYEKL. The CDR3 DNA is TGCGCCAGCAGCCAAGGTTTCGGGTACACTGAAGCTTTCATT. Encoded protein: CASSQGFGYTEAFI.

The chain carries TRBV4-3 and TRBJ2-3, with D tentatively TRBD1 (5 bases). The CDR3 loop spans 16 amino acids. CDR1 and CDR2 from the germline V gene are LGHNA and YSLEER. V lost 0 bases and J 1 base, leaving 11 bases between the germline ends. CDR3 amino acids: CASSQDMQGGTDTQYF. CDR3 sequence (DNA): TGCGCCAGCAGCCAAGATATGCAGGGTGGCACAGATACGCAGTATTTT.

This clonotype was observed a handful of times. The V call is TRBV19, the J call TRBJ2-7; 7 nucleotides match TRBD1. CDR1 LNHDA and CDR2 SQIVND come from the germline V gene (reference sequence). CDR3 size: 14 residues. Unmatched junction bases numbered 11, after V lost 6 bases and J lost 6 bases. Here the CDR3 DNA reads TGTGCCAGTAGCCTACAGGGGCCCCCTTCCGAGCAGTACTTC. Its translation: CASSLQGPPSEQYF.

The V and J genes are TRBV7-9 and TRBJ2-2; D may be TRBD1 or TRBD2 (6 bases each). This CDR3 has 14 amino acids. The germline gives CDR1 SEHNR, CDR2 FQNEAQ (reference sequence). V lost 10 bases and J lost 1, with 13 bases in between. CDR3 bases: TGTGCCACCCTCGGGGGCAAGAACACCGGGGAGCTGTTTTTT. Protein: CATLGGKNTGELFF.

This clonotype came up once. With a much larger clone just one base away, this may be a read error. The chain uses TRBV4-3 and TRBJ2-7; 11 bases line up with TRBD2. Per the germline V gene, CDR1 is LGHNA and CDR2 is YSLEER. The V segment lost 3 bases and the J segment 4 bases; nucleotides outside the gene matches: 5. This CDR3 spans 15 amino acids. CDR3 in DNA: TGCGCCAGCAGCCAGGGACTAGCGGTTTCGTACGAGCAGTACTTC. It specifies CASSQGLAVSYEQYF.

To note about this clonotype: Germline and junction disagree at one end, which may indicate a read error. The V and J genes are TRBV6-2 or TRBV6-3 and TRBJ2-2; a weak D match, TRBD1 (6 bases). Germline assignment: CDR1 MNHEY and CDR2 SVGEGT. The CDR3 covers 16 residues. The CDR3 protein is CVSSNPGVANTGELFF. CDR3 bases: TGTGTCAGCAGTAACCCAGGGGTGGCGAACACCGGGGAGCTGTTTTTT.

This clonotype was seen only a few times. The CDR3 nucleotides are TGCGCCAGCAGCCAAGGACAGGGTGTGGACAATGAGCAGTTCTTC. Translated: CASSQGQGVDNEQFF. V is TRBV4-1 and J is TRBJ2-1, with TRBD1 matching over 7 bases. With 1 base clipped from V and 5 bases from J, the junction kept 5 bases outside the gene matches. This CDR3 region has 15 residues. Germline CDR1 reads MGHRA; CDR2 reads YSYEKL.

The table lists this clonotype with many counts. The rearrangement uses TRBV19 and TRBJ2-2; perhaps D is TRBD1 or TRBD2 (5 bases each). Germline assignment: CDR1 LNHDA and CDR2 SQIVND (reference sequence). The CDR3 consists of 14 residues. With 6 bases removed from V and 2 bases from J, the gap between germline ends came to 10 bases. In DNA, the CDR3 is TGTGCCAGTAGATTGGGGGTTAACACCGGGGAGCTGTTTTTT. It yields the protein CASRLGVNTGELFF.

In its sample, this clonotype was seen many times. The chain has TRBV7-9 and TRBJ2-7; a weak D match, TRBD2 (5 bases). Germline CDR1 is SEHNR and CDR2 is FQNEAQ (reference sequence). This CDR3 region has 16 residues. V was shortened by 0 bases and J by 2 bases, with 14 bases between the two germline ends. CDR3 residues: CASSLAVGELAYEQYF. The CDR3 DNA reads as TGTGCCAGCAGCTTAGCCGTCGGGGAGTTGGCCTACGAGCAGTACTTC.